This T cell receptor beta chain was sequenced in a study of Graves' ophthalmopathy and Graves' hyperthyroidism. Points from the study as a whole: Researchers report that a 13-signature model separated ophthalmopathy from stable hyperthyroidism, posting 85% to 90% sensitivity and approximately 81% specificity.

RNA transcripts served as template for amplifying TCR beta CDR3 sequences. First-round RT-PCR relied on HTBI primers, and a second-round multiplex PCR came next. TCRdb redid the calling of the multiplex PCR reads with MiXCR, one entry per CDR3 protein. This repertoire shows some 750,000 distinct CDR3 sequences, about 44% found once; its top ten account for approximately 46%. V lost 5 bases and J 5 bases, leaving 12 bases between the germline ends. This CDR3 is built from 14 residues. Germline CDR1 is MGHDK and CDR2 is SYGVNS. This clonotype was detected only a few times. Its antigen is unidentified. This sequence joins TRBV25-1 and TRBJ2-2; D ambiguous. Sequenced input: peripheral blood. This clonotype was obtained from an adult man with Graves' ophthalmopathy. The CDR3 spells CASSYNRWTGELFF. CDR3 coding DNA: TGTGCCAGCAGTTACAACAGATGGACCGGGGAGCTGTTTTTT.